This record covers a single TCR beta chain. 60 Vbeta and 13 Jbeta primers were used in PCR. TCRdb keeps only in-frame clones here, not all; method: immunoSEQ multiplex PCR. Found here are around 130,000 clones, around 83% of them singletons; the top ten hold less than 7%. This record belongs to a study of cytomegalovirus exposure and HLA in healthy donors. The J segment lost 9 bases and the V segment lost 4 bases, leaving 8 bases of the junction unmatched. The CDR3 runs 15 residues. Germline CDR1 and CDR2: SEHNR and FQNEAQ (reference sequence). The sequenced sample consisted of PBMCs. The rearrangement uses TRBV7-9 and TRBJ2-1, with 11 bases aligning to TRBD1. The receptor was isolated from a woman in her twenties or thirties in good health and CMV-seropositive. The CDR3 DNA reads as TGTGCCAGCAGCTCAGGACAGGGGGCAGGTGGTGAGCAGTTCTTC. As protein: CASSSGQGAGGEQFF.